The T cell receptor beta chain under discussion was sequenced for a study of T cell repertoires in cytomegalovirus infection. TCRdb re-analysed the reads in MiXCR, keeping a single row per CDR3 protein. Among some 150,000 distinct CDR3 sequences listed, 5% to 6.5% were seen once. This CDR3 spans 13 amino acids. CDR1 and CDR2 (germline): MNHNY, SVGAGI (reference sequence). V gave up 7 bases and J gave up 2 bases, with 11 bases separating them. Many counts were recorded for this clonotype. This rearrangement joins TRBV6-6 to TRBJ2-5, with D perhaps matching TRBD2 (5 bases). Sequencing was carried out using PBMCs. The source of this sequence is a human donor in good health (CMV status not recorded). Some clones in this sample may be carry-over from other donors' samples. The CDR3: CASTLREQETQYF. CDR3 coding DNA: TGTGCCAGCACCCTCCGGGAACAAGAGACCCAGTACTTC.